The rows below give T cell receptor beta chains drawn from one sample of a study of blood T cell repertoires in COVID-19. Clones were sequenced by immunoSEQ multiplex PCR, and TCRdb holds only the in-frame ones, with some missing. Among fewer than 250,000 clones listed, roughly four fifths were seen once. Sequencing was carried out using peripheral blood. The receptors originated from a woman in her fifties or sixties with acute or convalescent COVID-19. Both conserved end residues are part of each CDR3. The order of the fields is V gene, clone size, J gene, D gene, CDR3 DNA, CDR3 protein. D genes are given only for firm matches. Rows may omit the clone size; those that give it use once, few, many or a size class.

v_call: TRBV5-6; clone_size: -; j_call: TRBJ1-6; d_call: TRBD1; cdr3_nt: TGTGCCAGCAGCGCCGACAGGGAAAATTCACCCCTCCACTTT; cdr3_aa: CASSADRENSPLHF
v_call: TRBV28; clone_size: -; j_call: TRBJ2-7; d_call: -; cdr3_nt: TGTGCCAGCAGAGAACAGGGTTTGGGGGAGCAGTACTTC; cdr3_aa: CASREQGLGEQYF
v_call: TRBV7-7; clone_size: few; j_call: TRBJ2-1; d_call: TRBD2; cdr3_nt: TGTGCTAGCAGCCCATATAGCGGGGGGACATACAATGAGCAGTTCTTC; cdr3_aa: CASSPYSGGTYNEQFF
v_call: TRBV24-1; clone_size: -; j_call: TRBJ2-7; d_call: -; cdr3_nt: TGTGCCACCAGTGATTCGACAGGTGACGAGCAGTACTTC; cdr3_aa: CATSDSTGDEQYF
v_call: TRBV27; clone_size: -; j_call: TRBJ2-1; d_call: -; cdr3_nt: TGTGCCAGCAGTTATACCGGGAGCTACAATGAGCAGTTCTTC; cdr3_aa: CASSYTGSYNEQFF
v_call: TRBV7-2; clone_size: few; j_call: TRBJ2-7; d_call: TRBD2; cdr3_nt: TGTGCCAGCAGCTTAGAATCCAGCGGGGTCTACGAGCAGTACTTC; cdr3_aa: CASSLESSGVYEQYF
v_call: TRBV11-2; clone_size: -; j_call: TRBJ1-4; d_call: -; cdr3_nt: TGTGCCAGCAGCTTACATGCATCGGCGGGAAAACTGTTTTTT; cdr3_aa: CASSLHASAGKLFF
v_call: TRBV19; clone_size: -; j_call: TRBJ2-3; d_call: TRBD2; cdr3_nt: TGTGCCAGTAGTATAGAAGGTAGCGGGAACTCAGATACGCAGTATTTT; cdr3_aa: CASSIEGSGNSDTQYF
v_call: TRBV6-5; clone_size: -; j_call: TRBJ1-2; d_call: TRBD1; cdr3_nt: TGTGCCAGCAGATTGACAGGGATCCATGGCTACACCTTC; cdr3_aa: CASRLTGIHGYTF
v_call: TRBV7-6; clone_size: -; j_call: TRBJ1-4; d_call: TRBD1; cdr3_nt: TGTGCCAGCGCAACAGGGGGCACTAATGAAAAACTGTTTTTT; cdr3_aa: CASATGGTNEKLFF
v_call: TRBV5-4; clone_size: -; j_call: TRBJ2-1; d_call: -; cdr3_nt: TGTGCCAGCAGCTCCTTCGGACAGACAGAGAATGAGCAGTTCTTC; cdr3_aa: CASSSFGQTENEQFF
v_call: TRBV2; clone_size: -; j_call: TRBJ2-6; d_call: -; cdr3_nt: TGTGCCAGCAGTGACGGACATATCCATATCTCTGGGGCCAACGTCCTGACTTTC; cdr3_aa: CASSDGHIHISGANVLTF
v_call: TRBV5-1; clone_size: -; j_call: TRBJ2-7; d_call: -; cdr3_nt: TGCGCCAGCAGCTTTGGGCCAGACACCTACGAGCAGTACTTC; cdr3_aa: CASSFGPDTYEQYF
v_call: TRBV7-9; clone_size: -; j_call: TRBJ1-2; d_call: -; cdr3_nt: TGTGCCAGCCAAGCACCCGAGGCCCCGCTCTATGGCTACACCTTC; cdr3_aa: CASQAPEAPLYGYTF
v_call: TRBV9; clone_size: -; j_call: TRBJ1-3; d_call: -; cdr3_nt: TGTGCCAGCAGCGTAGAAGCGTATGACACCATATATTTT; cdr3_aa: CASSVEAYDTIYF
v_call: TRBV27; clone_size: -; j_call: TRBJ1-2; d_call: -; cdr3_nt: TGTGCCAGCAGTTTAAGAGGGGGGGTTTATGGCTACACCTTC; cdr3_aa: CASSLRGGVYGYTF
v_call: TRBV6-2/TRBV6-3; clone_size: -; j_call: TRBJ1-4; d_call: TRBD1; cdr3_nt: TGTGCCAGCAGTTCGGCCGGGACAGCGGATGAAAAACTGTTTTTT; cdr3_aa: CASSSAGTADEKLFF
v_call: TRBV4-1; clone_size: -; j_call: TRBJ2-7; d_call: -; cdr3_nt: TGCGCCAGCAGCCAAGAGATCGGGGGCTCCTACGAGCAGTACTTC; cdr3_aa: CASSQEIGGSYEQYF
v_call: TRBV6-2/TRBV6-3; clone_size: -; j_call: TRBJ1-6; d_call: TRBD1; cdr3_nt: TGTGCCAGCAGCCCCCAAGAAGGGGGCCTTTTTCCCCTCCACTTT; cdr3_aa: CASSPQEGGLFPLHF
v_call: TRBV4-3; clone_size: -; j_call: TRBJ1-2; d_call: -; cdr3_nt: TGCGCCAGCAGCCAAGACGTCGCTTGGGCCGGTACTCATGGCTACACCTTC; cdr3_aa: CASSQDVAWAGTHGYTF
v_call: TRBV28; clone_size: -; j_call: TRBJ1-4; d_call: -; cdr3_nt: TGTGCCAGCAGCCTCTCCGGGACTAATGAAAAACTGTTTTTT; cdr3_aa: CASSLSGTNEKLFF
v_call: TRBV4-3; clone_size: -; j_call: TRBJ2-4; d_call: TRBD2; cdr3_nt: TGCGCCAGCAGCCCTAGCGGGAGGGCCGTGGTAGCCAAAAACATTCAGTACTTC; cdr3_aa: CASSPSGRAVVAKNIQYF
v_call: TRBV29-1; clone_size: few; j_call: TRBJ1-1; d_call: TRBD1; cdr3_nt: TGCAGCGCCTCCGACAGGGAGATTGCTTTCTTT; cdr3_aa: CSASDREIAFF
v_call: TRBV18; clone_size: -; j_call: TRBJ1-6; d_call: -; cdr3_nt: TGTGCCAGCTCACCAGTAGAGGGGACAAATTCACCCCTCCACTTT; cdr3_aa: CASSPVEGTNSPLHF
v_call: TRBV7-2; clone_size: -; j_call: TRBJ2-1; d_call: TRBD2; cdr3_nt: TGTGCCAGCAGCGCGAGGACTAGCGGGAGTCACAATGAGCAGTTCTTC; cdr3_aa: CASSARTSGSHNEQFF
v_call: TRBV19; clone_size: -; j_call: TRBJ2-1; d_call: TRBD2; cdr3_nt: TGTGCCAGTAGTATAGCGAGGACTAGCGGCAATGAGCAGTTCTTC; cdr3_aa: CASSIARTSGNEQFF
v_call: TRBV18; clone_size: -; j_call: TRBJ1-1; d_call: -; cdr3_nt: TGTGCCAGCTCACCCACGTCCCGGGGGACTGAAGCTTTCTTT; cdr3_aa: CASSPTSRGTEAFF
v_call: TRBV9; clone_size: -; j_call: TRBJ1-6; d_call: TRBD1; cdr3_nt: TGTGCCAGCAGCCTGACAGGGAAGGGCTCACCCCTCCACTTT; cdr3_aa: CASSLTGKGSPLHF
v_call: TRBV5-1; clone_size: -; j_call: TRBJ2-6; d_call: TRBD2; cdr3_nt: TGCGCCAGCAGCTTGGAGTTGGCTAGCGGGAGCTCCGGGGCCAACGTCCTGACTTTC; cdr3_aa: CASSLELASGSSGANVLTF
v_call: TRBV28; clone_size: -; j_call: TRBJ2-7; d_call: TRBD1; cdr3_nt: TGTGCCAGCAGTTTCCGGACAGGGGGTGCCTACGAGCAGTACTTC; cdr3_aa: CASSFRTGGAYEQYF
v_call: TRBV19; clone_size: -; j_call: TRBJ2-3; d_call: TRBD2; cdr3_nt: TGTGCCAGTAGTATTGGGACGGGGGGGAGCACAGATACGCAGTATTTT; cdr3_aa: CASSIGTGGSTDTQYF
v_call: TRBV6-2/TRBV6-3; clone_size: -; j_call: TRBJ1-5; d_call: TRBD1; cdr3_nt: TGTGCCAGCAGCCTGACAGGGCCCTATCAGCCCCAGCATTTT; cdr3_aa: CASSLTGPYQPQHF
v_call: TRBV5-1; clone_size: -; j_call: TRBJ2-7; d_call: -; cdr3_nt: TGCGCCAGCAGGTTGACCGCCGGACAGCTCTCCTACGAGCAGTACTTC; cdr3_aa: CASRLTAGQLSYEQYF
v_call: TRBV18; clone_size: -; j_call: TRBJ1-4; d_call: -; cdr3_nt: TGTGCCAGCTCAGAGGGAGCTAATGAAAAACTGTTTTTT; cdr3_aa: CASSEGANEKLFF
v_call: TRBV5-4; clone_size: -; j_call: TRBJ2-1; d_call: -; cdr3_nt: TGTGCCAGCAGCTTATCGGTACAGAACAATGAGCAGTTCTTC; cdr3_aa: CASSLSVQNNEQFF
v_call: TRBV5-1; clone_size: once; j_call: TRBJ2-2; d_call: -; cdr3_nt: TGCGCCAGCAGCTTGGGACTTTTGAACACCGGGGAGCTGTTTTTT; cdr3_aa: CASSLGLLNTGELFF
v_call: TRBV9; clone_size: -; j_call: TRBJ2-3; d_call: -; cdr3_nt: TGTGCCAGCAGCCCCCGACTAGGGGATACGCAGTATTTT; cdr3_aa: CASSPRLGDTQYF
v_call: TRBV5-6; clone_size: -; j_call: TRBJ2-1; d_call: TRBD2; cdr3_nt: TGTGCCAGCAGCTTAAGCGGGGGCTACAATGAGCAGTTCTTC; cdr3_aa: CASSLSGGYNEQFF
v_call: TRBV18; clone_size: -; j_call: TRBJ2-7; d_call: TRBD1; cdr3_nt: TGTGCCAGCTCATCCAAGCCGGGACAGACCTACGAGCAGTACTTC; cdr3_aa: CASSSKPGQTYEQYF
v_call: TRBV27; clone_size: -; j_call: TRBJ2-1; d_call: TRBD2; cdr3_nt: TGTGCCAGCAGTTCGGGGGGGCGTTACAATGAGCAGTTCTTC; cdr3_aa: CASSSGGRYNEQFF
v_call: TRBV10-3; clone_size: -; j_call: TRBJ2-4; d_call: TRBD1; cdr3_nt: TGTGCCATCAGTGAGCCGGGACAGCTATTACAGTACTTC; cdr3_aa: CAISEPGQLLQYF
v_call: TRBV28; clone_size: -; j_call: TRBJ1-5; d_call: -; cdr3_nt: TGTGCCAGCACGGTGAGGGTTGGTCAGCCCCAGCATTTT; cdr3_aa: CASTVRVGQPQHF
v_call: TRBV10-2; clone_size: -; j_call: TRBJ2-1; d_call: -; cdr3_nt: TGCGCCAGCAGGACTCTAAGCAACAATGAGCAGTTCTTC; cdr3_aa: CASRTLSNNEQFF
v_call: TRBV12-3/TRBV12-4; clone_size: -; j_call: TRBJ1-2; d_call: TRBD1; cdr3_nt: TGTGCCAGCAGTTCGACAGGGCGATATGGCTACACCTTC; cdr3_aa: CASSSTGRYGYTF
v_call: TRBV7-2; clone_size: -; j_call: TRBJ1-6; d_call: -; cdr3_nt: TGTGCCAGCAGCTCTCTATCAGGGCTGCTTAATTCACCCCTCCACTTT; cdr3_aa: CASSSLSGLLNSPLHF
v_call: TRBV11-2; clone_size: -; j_call: TRBJ1-1; d_call: TRBD1; cdr3_nt: TGTGCCAGCAGCTACAGGGGGCTAAGCACTGAAGCTTTCTTT; cdr3_aa: CASSYRGLSTEAFF